One TCR beta chain is described in this entry. CDR1 MNHEY and CDR2 SVGAGI come from the germline V gene. This CDR3 has 13 residues. The V and J ends lost 6 bases and 5 bases respectively, with 13 bases between them. This entry is derived from a study of blood T cell repertoires in COVID-19. Profiled with immunoSEQ multiplex PCR; TCRdb holds only in-frame clones, not every one. The top ten clones hold roughly 12% of a sample with more than 150,000 clones, roughly four fifths of them seen once. The V gene is TRBV6-5, the J gene TRBJ1-1, with TRBD1 as a possible D gene (6 bases). Source material: PBMCs or T cells enriched from blood (not recorded which). The TCR was taken from a man between 40 and 49 years old who had recovered from COVID-19. In DNA, the CDR3 is TGTGCCAGCAGACAGGGAGTAGGGACTGAAGCTTTCTTT. Translation gives CASRQGVGTEAFF.